Sequencing of this T cell receptor (beta chain) was carried out in a study of response to subunit inactivated influenza vaccine. General study points: T cells newly recruited by each seasonal influenza vaccination are few, the authors suggested.

The V and J ends lost 1 base and 6 bases respectively, with 12 bases between them. CDR1 is SEHNR and CDR2 is FQNEAQ in the germline V gene (reference sequence). The CDR3 runs to 14 residues. A note on this clonotype: Its antigen remains unknown.

In TCRdb, the RT-PCR reads were re-called with MiXCR into one record per CDR3 protein. The table lists over 750,000 distinct CDR3 sequences, approximately 22% of them singletons, with about a tenth in the top ten. The receptor's source is a man aged 45 to 65 who received an inactivated influenza vaccine. This specimen consisted of PBMCs from blood, obtained roughly 5 days after vaccination. The chain links TRBV7-9 to TRBJ1-2, with a weak D call TRBD1 (5 bases). The CDR3 bases are TGTGCCAGCAGCTTAGGGGAGGGGATCGATGGCTACACCTTC. It encodes CASSLGEGIDGYTF.